The 30 T cell receptor beta chains presented below share a single source sample, sequenced in a study of blood T cell repertoires in COVID-19. Assay used: immunoSEQ multiplex PCR; TCRdb lists only in-frame clones, some missing. The sample consists of some 150,000 clones, around 90% of them appearing once. Sequencing input: peripheral blood. These receptors came from a woman in her sixties with acute or convalescent COVID-19.

This chain uses TRBV28 with TRBJ1-2; possibly TRBD1 for D (5 bases). The germline V gene has CDR1 MDHEN and CDR2 SYDVKM. Trimming removed 5 bases at V and 0 bases at J, with 19 bases between. The CDR3 length is 17 residues. The CDR3 DNA follows: TGTGCCAGCAGTCCGTATAGTCGGACATCTACTAACTATGGCTACACCTTC. This gives the protein CASSPYSRTSTNYGYTF.

CDR3 residues: CASSGGAGADTEAFF. CDR3 DNA: TGCGCCAGCAGCGGAGGGGCCGGAGCGGACACTGAAGCTTTCTTT. The chain combines TRBV5-1 with TRBJ1-1; D is perhaps TRBD1 (5 bases). Germline V CDR1 and CDR2: SGHRS, YFSETQ. Trimming took off 4 bases at V and 3 bases at J, with 16 bases between the two ends. The CDR3 is 15 residues long.

This clone was seen more than once but under ten times. The rearrangement joins TRBV5-1 to TRBJ1-1; 9 bases match TRBD1. Germline V gene lookup returns CDR1 SGHRS and CDR2 YFSETQ. This CDR3 comprises 13 residues. J lost 10 bases, V lost 4 bases, and 8 bases had no gene match. In DNA, the CDR3 is TGCGCCAGCAGCCCGGGACAGGGAGGTGCAGCTTTCTTT. Translation: CASSPGQGGAAFF.

The chain joins TRBV30 to TRBJ2-2; possible D gene TRBD2, 5 bases. V was clipped by 4 bases and J by 6 bases, with 9 bases between them. The CDR3 is 12 residues long. CDR1 and CDR2 (germline): GTSNPN, SVGIG (reference sequence). CDR3 nucleotides: TGTGCCTGGACCACCGGGGCCGGGGAGCTGTTTTTT. Translation gives CAWTTGAGELFF. Variable domain in full (rest from reference TRBV30 and TRBJ2-2): SQTIHQWPATLVQPVGSPLSLECTVEGTSNPNLYWYRQAAGRGLQLLFYSVGIGQISSEVPQNLSASRPQDRQFILSSKKLLLSDSGFYLCAWTTGAGELFFGEGSRLTVL.

This clone was detected only once. The rearrangement joins TRBV4-3 to TRBJ1-2; D may be TRBD1 (6 bases). CDR1 and CDR2 from the germline V gene are LGHNA and YSLEER. This CDR3 region has 13 residues. Trimming stripped 2 bases from V and 7 bases from J, with 11 bases between. The CDR3 sequence: CASSQQGRGGYTF. The CDR3 nucleotides are TGCGCCAGCAGCCAACAGGGCAGGGGTGGCTACACCTTC.

The CDR3 region has the DNA TGTGCCAGCAGCTTAGACTACCGGGGGTATTATGGCTACACCTTC. Its translation: CASSLDYRGYYGYTF. The V and J genes are TRBV7-2 and TRBJ1-2; a possible D gene is TRBD1 (5 bases). The V end was cut by 1 base, the J end by 5 bases, with 14 bases between. The CDR3 has 15 amino acids. The germline gives CDR1 SGHTA, CDR2 FQGNSA.

The count of this clone is one. The chain links TRBV28 to TRBJ1-2; D unresolved. The CDR3 sequence is 13 residues long. Germline lookup yields CDR1 MDHEN and CDR2 SYDVKM. With 3 bases removed from V and 7 bases from J, the gap between germline ends came to 12 bases. The CDR3 coding sequence is TGTGCCAGCAGTTTCCCGGGTGATTTTGGCTACACCTTC. This sequence encodes CASSFPGDFGYTF.

This clone was picked up a small number of times. The rearrangement joins TRBV4-1 to TRBJ1-2; D is uncertain. This CDR3 contains 16 residues. Germline lookup yields CDR1 MGHRA and CDR2 YSYEKL. V lost 1 base and J 2 bases, leaving 14 bases between the germline ends. In DNA, the CDR3 is TGCGCCAGCAGCCAAGTTCCTCCCTCCAGGAACTATGGCTACACCTTC. Amino acid sequence: CASSQVPPSRNYGYTF.

The chain has TRBV6-2 or TRBV6-3 and TRBJ2-1; TRBD2 agrees at 12 bases. The germline V gene has CDR1 MNHEY and CDR2 SVGEGT. The CDR3 has 15 amino acids. Trimming at V came to 5 bases and at J to 8 bases, leaving 7 bases not matched to a gene. In DNA form, the CDR3 reads TGTGCCAGCAGTGATCTAGCGGGGGGGATTGATGAGCAGTTCTTC. It encodes CASSDLAGGIDEQFF.

This chain connects TRBV30 to TRBJ1-6; no clear D gene. The CDR3 is 17 residues long. Germline V gives CDR1 GTSNPN, CDR2 SVGIG (reference sequence). V was shortened by 3 bases and J by 0 bases, with 15 bases between the two germline ends. In DNA form, the CDR3 reads TGTGCCTGGAGGCGGGCTGTCGTGAGCTCCTATAATTCACCCCTCCACTTT. Translating gives CAWRRAVVSSYNSPLHF. Full variable domain (rest looked up from reference TRBV30 and TRBJ1-6): SQTIHQWPATLVQPVGSPLSLECTVEGTSNPNLYWYRQAAGRGLQLLFYSVGIGQISSEVPQNLSASRPQDRQFILSSKKLLLSDSGFYLCAWRRAVVSSYNSPLHFGNGTRLTVT.

The chain couples TRBV12-3 or TRBV12-4 to TRBJ1-1; possibly TRBD1 for D (5 bases). Trimming removed 6 bases from V and 10 bases from J, with 18 bases in between. The CDR3 is 13 residues long. CDR3 protein: CASRPTGTGGAFF. The CDR3 bases are TGTGCCAGCAGGCCTACAGGAACCGGGGGAGCTTTCTTT.

The CDR3 DNA reads as TGTGCCAGCAGCTTTGGGACAGGGGGTTCCGCGGCTGAAGCTTTCTTT. It yields the protein CASSFGTGGSAAEAFF. The chain combines TRBV7-2 with TRBJ1-1, with 11 bases lining up with TRBD1. CDR1 and CDR2 (germline): SGHTA, FQGNSA. The CDR3 covers 16 residues. Trimming at V came to 3 bases and at J to 6 bases, leaving 9 bases not matched to a gene.

The chain employs TRBV3-1 (or the pseudogene TRBV3-2) and TRBJ1-1, with D tentatively TRBD1 (6 bases). Germline V gene data show CDR1 as LGHDT and CDR2 as YNNKEL (reference sequence). CDR3 length equals 16 residues. Between the trimmed V and J ends, which lost 3 bases and 1 base, there was a span of 15 bases. CDR3 DNA: TGTGCCAGCAGCCATGGTCAGGGCAGGGGGAACACTGAAGCTTTCTTT. Its translation is CASSHGQGRGNTEAFF.

The V gene is TRBV6-5, the J gene TRBJ2-5; a weak D match, TRBD2 (5 bases). This CDR3 is built from 11 residues. CDR1 MNHEY and CDR2 SVGAGI come from the germline V gene. Deletions cut 9 bases from V and 2 bases from J, with 7 bases between. CDR3 protein: CASTRQETQYF. In nucleotides, the CDR3 is TGTGCCAGTACTAGACAAGAGACCCAGTACTTC.

The V gene is TRBV28, the J gene TRBJ2-7, with 8 bases lining up with TRBD1. With V trimmed by 5 bases and J by 2 bases, 5 bases remained unmatched. The CDR3 has 14 residues. Germline V gene data show CDR1 as MDHEN and CDR2 as SYDVKM. The CDR3 bases are TGTGCCAGCAGTCCCGGACAGGGTCCCTACGAGCAGTACTTC. It yields the protein CASSPGQGPYEQYF.

This sequence joins TRBV3-1 (or the pseudogene TRBV3-2) and TRBJ1-2; D is unclear. From germline, CDR1 is LGHDT and CDR2 YNNKEL (reference sequence). V lost 1 base and J lost 3, with 9 bases in between. The CDR3 consists of 14 residues. The CDR3 coding sequence is TGTGCCAGCAGCCAAGGAGTCGGGTACTATGGCTACACCTTC. Amino acids: CASSQGVGYYGYTF.

The chain uses TRBV2 and TRBJ1-2; D is uncertain. The CDR3 totals 16 residues. The V and J ends lost 4 bases and 8 bases respectively, with 23 bases between them. The germline V gene encodes CDR1 SNHLY and CDR2 FYNNEI. Here the CDR3 DNA reads TGTGCCAGCAGTGTACAAGAAGCCCCCGCCCTGGGCGGCTACACCTTC. It specifies CASSVQEAPALGGYTF.

This chain uses TRBV27 with TRBJ1-1; 8 positions agree with TRBD1. Unmatched junction bases numbered 7, after V lost 1 base and J lost 3 bases. CDR1 and CDR2 from the germline V gene are MNHEY and SMNVEV (reference sequence). This CDR3 is built from 16 residues. The CDR3 loop is CASSLYGTGTDTEAFF. The DNA of the CDR3 is TGTGCCAGCAGTTTATACGGGACAGGAACCGACACTGAAGCTTTCTTT.

The chain recombines TRBV5-4 with TRBJ2-5; a weak D match, TRBD1 (6 bases). From germline, CDR1 is SGHNT and CDR2 YYREEE (reference sequence). The V gene lost 4 bases and the J gene lost 1 base, with 17 bases spanning the gap. The CDR3 consists of 16 residues. The CDR3 bases are TGTGCCAGCAGCACGGGACAAGGAGGAATCCAAGAGACCCAGTACTTC. It is translated as CASSTGQGGIQETQYF.

The V gene is TRBV7-9, the J gene TRBJ1-3; D not certain. Trimming took 1 base from V and 0 from J, leaving 10 bases between them. Germline V lookup: CDR1 SEHNR, CDR2 FQNEAQ (reference sequence). The CDR3 contains 16 residues. Here the CDR3 reads CASSLGAGDSGNTIYF. The DNA of the CDR3 is TGTGCCAGCAGCTTAGGGGCCGGGGACTCTGGAAACACCATATATTTT.

This clone has a count of ten or more. This chain connects TRBV6-5 to TRBJ1-1; D possibly corresponds to TRBD1 (5 bases). The V gene lost 0 bases and the J gene lost 3 bases, with 14 bases spanning the gap. This CDR3 comprises 16 residues. Germline CDR1 reads MNHEY; CDR2 reads SVGAGI. The CDR3 reads CASSYSAGMSHTEAFF. The CDR3 DNA sequence: TGTGCCAGCAGTTACTCTGCAGGGATGTCTCACACTGAAGCTTTCTTT.

This clone was recorded once. Compared with germline, one end of the junction differs, possibly owing to a read error. The chain carries TRBV12-3 or TRBV12-4 and TRBJ1-3, with TRBD1 identical over 7 bases. The CDR3 has 11 residues. For the CDR3, the DNA is TGTGCCAGCAGTCGAACCGGGACAGTTGGTTTT. It is translated as CASSRTGTVGF.

This clone was counted a single time. The chain couples TRBV21-1 to TRBJ1-5; the table's D call, TRBD1, was not checked against the DNA. TRBV21-1 is described as a pseudogene. The CDR3 runs to 14 residues. The CDR3 reads CASHFPVVNQPQHF. The CDR3 DNA reads as TGTGCCAGCCATTTCCCAGTTGTCAATCAGCCCCAGCATTTT.

This clone was found a few times. This chain joins TRBV5-1 and TRBJ2-1, with TRBD2 as a possible D gene (6 bases). The V gene's germline CDR1 is SGHRS and CDR2 YFSETQ. V was trimmed by 7 bases and J by 5 bases, leaving 22 bases between them. This CDR3 comprises 16 residues. CDR3 residues: CASESGNTEGHNEQFF. The CDR3, as DNA: TGCGCCAGCGAGTCTGGCAATACGGAGGGGCACAATGAGCAGTTCTTC.

V usage is TRBV12-3 or TRBV12-4 and J usage is TRBJ2-7; weak D call: TRBD1 (5 bases). This CDR3 contains 13 residues. V lost 6 bases and J 4 bases, leaving 13 bases between the germline ends. The CDR3 here is CASSQGVRYEQYF. CDR3 sequence (DNA): TGTGCCAGCAGCCAAGGGGTAAGGTACGAGCAGTACTTC.

This sequence joins TRBV24-1 and TRBJ1-2; D remains ambiguous. V was cut by 2 bases and J by 3 bases, with 6 bases left in between. The germline V gene has CDR1 KGHDR and CDR2 SFDVKD. The CDR3 sequence is 13 residues long. This CDR3 reads CATSDSRYYGYTF. The CDR3 region has the DNA TGTGCCACCAGTGATTCCAGGTACTATGGCTACACCTTC.

The gene calls are TRBV6-5 and TRBJ1-3; TRBD1 might be the D (6 bases). The CDR3 runs 12 residues. V lost 6 bases to trimming and J lost 4 bases, with 7 bases between them. Germline CDR1 MNHEY, CDR2 SVGAGI. CDR3 DNA: TGTGCCAGCAGGAGGGGGGGAAACACCATATATTTT. Encoded protein: CASRRGGNTIYF.

This chain joins TRBV6-6 and TRBJ1-1, with TRBD1 matching 8 bases. The CDR3 spans 14 residues. The germline gives CDR1 MNHNY, CDR2 SVGAGI (reference sequence). V lost 2 bases to trimming and J lost 5 bases; unmatched junction nucleotides: 4. The CDR3 DNA reads as TGTGCCAGCAGTTACCGACAGGGGAGTACTGAAGCTTTCTTT. It codes for CASSYRQGSTEAFF.

Note on this clone: Within the sample, other DNA sequences also encode this same CDR3. The CDR3 DNA sequence: TGTGCCAGCAGCGTGGCTAGCGGGGGCTACAATGAGCAGTTCTTC. As protein: CASSVASGGYNEQFF. The chain employs TRBV9 and TRBJ2-1; the match to TRBD2 covers 10 bases. V lost 2 bases, J lost 3 bases, and 2 bases stayed unmatched. CDR3 length: 15 residues. CDR1 and CDR2 (germline): SGDLS, YYNGEE.

This clone has only a few counts. The chain has TRBV4-2 and TRBJ2-1; perhaps TRBD2 as D (7 bases). The CDR3 consists of 13 residues. V was cut by 5 bases and J by 10 bases, with 15 bases left in between. The V gene's germline CDR1 is LGHNA and CDR2 YNFKEQ. CDR3 nucleotides: TGTGCCAGCAGCAGTACGGGGGGCAAAGAGCAGTTCTTC. Translating gives CASSSTGGKEQFF.